This is a list of T cell receptor beta chains from one sample in a study of blood T cells in healthy people across ages. TCRdb ran MiXCR on the 5' RACE reads and lists one entry per CDR3 protein. The data hold 910,000 or so distinct CDR3 sequences, with roughly half observed a single time. The sequenced material came from blood. These receptors were taken from a woman aged 55 to 70 in good health. Both conserved end residues are part of each CDR3. The D gene is left open where the match is weak. Some rows mark clone size as missing; the rest say once, few, many or name a class of expanded clone.

CASGMDRGGDTQYF,TGTGCCAGCGGCATGGACAGGGGTGGAGATACGCAGTATTTT,TRBD1,TRBV7-8,TRBJ2-3,NA
CASSRLGSHEQFF,TGTGCCAGCAGTCGTCTAGGCAGCCATGAGCAGTTCTTC,NA,TRBV27,TRBJ2-1,few
CASSFVPGVGYTF,TGCGCCAGCAGCTTCGTGCCTGGGGTTGGCTACACCTTC,NA,TRBV5-1,TRBJ1-2,few
CASSQALNTGELFF,TGCGCCAGCAGCCAAGCTCTGAACACCGGGGAGCTGTTTTTT,NA,TRBV4-1,TRBJ2-2,NA
CASSPGQLTRNEQYF,TGTGCCAGCTCACCGGGACAGCTGACTCGGAACGAGCAGTACTTC,TRBD1,TRBV18,TRBJ2-7,few
CASSSDSGAFGAFF,TGTGCCAGCAGTTCGGACAGCGGAGCCTTCGGGGCTTTCTTT,NA,TRBV12-3/TRBV12-4,TRBJ1-1,NA
CATSRRAGPSEQYF,TGTGCCACCAGCAGGAGGGCAGGACCTTCCGAGCAGTACTTC,NA,TRBV15,TRBJ2-7,NA
CSASRGRFLQPQHF,TGCAGTGCTAGCAGGGGGCGCTTTCTCCAGCCCCAGCATTTT,TRBD1,TRBV20-1,TRBJ1-5,NA
CASSLGLPRSYEQYF,TGTGCCAGCAGTTTAGGACTACCCCGCTCCTACGAGCAGTACTTC,NA,TRBV28,TRBJ2-7,few
CASSPREMDSEKLFF,TGTGCCAGCAGCCCCCGAGAAATGGACAGTGAAAAACTGTTTTTT,NA,TRBV11-2,TRBJ1-4,NA
CASSSNLQETQYF,TGTGCCAGCAGTTCCAACCTCCAAGAGACCCAGTACTTC,NA,TRBV12-3/TRBV12-4,TRBJ2-5,NA
CASSSTAETQYF,TGTGCCAGCTCATCCACCGCAGAGACCCAGTACTTC,NA,TRBV18,TRBJ2-5,NA
CSARRLAGRIEQFF,TGCAGTGCTAGAAGACTAGCGGGAAGGATTGAGCAGTTCTTC,TRBD2,TRBV20-1,TRBJ2-1,NA
CASSPKGGRNPYEQYF,TGTGCCAGCAGCCCAAAAGGAGGGAGGAATCCCTACGAGCAGTACTTC,NA,TRBV4-2,TRBJ2-7,NA
CASSNGITDTQYF,TGTGCCAGCAGCAATGGTATCACAGATACGCAGTATTTT,NA,TRBV7-2,TRBJ2-3,many
CASQTGGLLEQYF,TGTGCCAGCCAAACCGGAGGTCTGCTAGAACAGTACTTC,NA,TRBV7-2,TRBJ2-5,few
CAGTRGYNSPLHF,TGTGCCGGAACTAGGGGCTATAATTCACCCCTCCACTTT,NA,TRBV28,TRBJ1-6,NA
CASSARTGWEGSNEQFF,TGTGCCAGCAGCGCAAGGACAGGGTGGGAGGGGTCCAATGAGCAGTTCTTC,NA,TRBV7-9,TRBJ2-1,NA
CASSYSDPGSYEQYF,TGTGCCAGCAGTTACTCTGACCCTGGCTCCTACGAGCAGTACTTC,NA,TRBV6-2/TRBV6-3,TRBJ2-7,NA
CASRLAGVEQYF,TGTGCCAGCAGACTAGCGGGAGTCGAGCAGTACTTC,TRBD2,TRBV7-2,TRBJ2-7,NA
CASSLRVWDLAGTYEQYF,TGTGCCAGCAGTTTAAGGGTCTGGGATCTAGCGGGAACCTACGAGCAGTACTTC,TRBD2,TRBV28,TRBJ2-7,NA
CSARDFGLAPGEQFF,TGCAGTGCTAGAGATTTCGGGCTAGCGCCCGGTGAGCAGTTCTTC,NA,TRBV20-1,TRBJ2-1,NA
CRASTSGKNIQYF,TGCAGGGCTAGCACTAGCGGCAAAAACATTCAGTACTTC,TRBD2,TRBV20-1,TRBJ2-4,NA
CASSEARTGGGEQYF,TGTGCCAGCAGTGAAGCTAGGACAGGGGGAGGCGAGCAGTACTTC,TRBD1,TRBV2,TRBJ2-7,NA
CSARDGTNEKLFF,TGCAGTGCTAGGGATGGGACTAATGAAAAACTGTTTTTT,NA,TRBV20-1,TRBJ1-4,NA
CASSQSGTFYGYTF,TGTGCCAGCAGCCAAAGCGGAACCTTCTATGGCTACACCTTC,NA,TRBV14,TRBJ1-2,few
CASSFGILRRQNYNEQFF,TGTGCCAGCAGTTTTGGGATCCTCCGGCGGCAAAACTACAATGAGCAGTTCTTC,NA,TRBV28,TRBJ2-1,NA
CATSRNREGNEQFF,TGTGCCACCAGCAGAAACAGGGAGGGCAATGAGCAGTTCTTC,NA,TRBV15,TRBJ2-1,few
CATSAGVTLAGEQFF,TGTGCCACCTCCGCAGGGGTAACCCTAGCGGGGGAGCAGTTCTTC,TRBD2,TRBV15,TRBJ2-1,NA
CSVTGTGDGEQFF,TGCAGCGTAACCGGGACAGGGGACGGGGAGCAGTTCTTC,TRBD1,TRBV29-1,TRBJ2-1,NA
CSARGLGGGYEQYF,TGCAGTGCTAGGGGACTGGGAGGTGGCTACGAGCAGTACTTC,NA,TRBV20-1,TRBJ2-7,NA
CASSFWYSWREGLHNEQYF,TGTGCCAGCAGTTTCTGGTACTCATGGCGGGAGGGCCTTCACAATGAGCAGTACTTC,TRBD2,TRBV12-3/TRBV12-4,TRBJ2-7,once
CASSASPSRIDTQYF,TGTGCCAGCAGCGCTTCGCCGTCTAGGATAGATACGCAGTATTTT,NA,TRBV9,TRBJ2-3,NA
CASSLGFLRGQYF,TGTGCCAGCAGTTTGGGCTTTCTACGAGGGCAGTACTTC,NA,TRBV12-3/TRBV12-4,TRBJ2-4,NA
CSASRASGSETQYF,TGCAGTGCTAGTAGGGCTAGCGGGAGTGAGACCCAGTACTTC,TRBD2,TRBV20-1,TRBJ2-5,NA
CASSSGTSRKGTDTQYF,TGTGCCAGCAGTAGTGGGACTAGCCGAAAGGGAACAGATACGCAGTATTTT,TRBD2,TRBV12-3/TRBV12-4,TRBJ2-3,NA
CASSNRRGSRDEQYF,TGCGCCAGCAGTAACAGGCGCGGAAGCCGGGATGAGCAGTACTTC,NA,TRBV10-1,TRBJ2-5,NA
CASSTTGVETQYF,TGCGCCAGCAGTACCACAGGGGTAGAGACCCAGTACTTC,TRBD1,TRBV10-2,TRBJ2-5,NA
CASRPRSSIRTGTGANVLTF,TGTGCCAGCCGCCCCAGGTCCTCTATTAGGACAGGGACTGGGGCCAACGTCCTGACTTTC,TRBD1,TRBV28,TRBJ2-6,NA
CASSLPGTSGENEQFF,TGTGCCAGCAGCCTACCTGGGACTAGCGGGGAGAATGAGCAGTTCTTC,TRBD2,TRBV28,TRBJ2-1,NA
CASDSPSGANVLTF,TGTGCCAGCGACAGCCCCTCTGGGGCCAACGTCCTGACTTTC,NA,TRBV7-9,TRBJ2-6,few
CASSLPGSTQYF,TGTGCCAGCAGTTTACCAGGTAGTACGCAGTATTTT,NA,TRBV12-3/TRBV12-4,TRBJ2-3,few